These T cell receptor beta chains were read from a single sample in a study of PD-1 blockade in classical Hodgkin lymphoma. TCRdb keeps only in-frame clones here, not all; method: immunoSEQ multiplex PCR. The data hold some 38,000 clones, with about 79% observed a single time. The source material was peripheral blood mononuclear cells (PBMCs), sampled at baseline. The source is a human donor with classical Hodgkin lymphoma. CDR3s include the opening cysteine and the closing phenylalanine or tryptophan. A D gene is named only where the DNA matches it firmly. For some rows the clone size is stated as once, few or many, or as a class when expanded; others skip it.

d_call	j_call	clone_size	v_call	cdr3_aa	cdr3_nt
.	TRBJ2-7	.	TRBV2	CAARDNLEQYF	TGTGCCGCGCGGGATAATCTGGAGCAGTACTTC
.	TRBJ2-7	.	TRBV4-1	CASSHRNYDEQYF	TGCGCCAGCAGCCACAGAAATTACGACGAGCAGTACTTC
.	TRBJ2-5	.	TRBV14	CASSQWDTQETQYF	TGTGCCAGCAGCCAATGGGACACCCAAGAGACCCAGTACTTC
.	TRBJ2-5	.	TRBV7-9	CASSPQGGAQETQYF	TGTGCCAGCAGCCCTCAAGGGGGAGCCCAAGAGACCCAGTACTTC
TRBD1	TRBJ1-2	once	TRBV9	CASSTTGGHYGYTF	TGTGCCAGCAGCACGACAGGGGGCCACTATGGCTACACCTTC
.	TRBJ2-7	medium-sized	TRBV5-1	CASSFRSRTVSYEQYF	TGCGCCAGCAGCTTCCGGAGCCGGACAGTCTCCTACGAGCAGTACTTC
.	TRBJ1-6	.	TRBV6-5	CASSYQGSHSPLHF	TGTGCCAGCAGTTACCAGGGATCGCATTCACCCCTCCACTTT
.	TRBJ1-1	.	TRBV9	CASSTQVGNTEAFF	TGTGCCAGCAGCACCCAGGTGGGGAACACTGAAGCTTTCTTT
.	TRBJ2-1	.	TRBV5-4	CASSPVGSYNEQFF	TGTGCCAGCAGTCCTGTTGGGTCCTACAATGAGCAGTTCTTC
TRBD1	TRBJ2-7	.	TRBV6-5	CASSLSGTARVQQYF	TGTGCCAGCAGTTTGTCCGGGACAGCAAGGGTACAGCAGTACTTC
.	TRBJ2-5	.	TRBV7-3	CASSPTGLQETQYF	TGTGCCAGCAGCCCGACGGGACTGCAAGAGACCCAGTACTTC
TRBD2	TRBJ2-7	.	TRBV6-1	CASGIAGGTYEQYF	TGTGCCAGCGGAATAGCGGGAGGCACCTACGAGCAGTACTTC
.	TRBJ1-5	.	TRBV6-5	CASSYSANQPQHF	TGTGCCAGCAGTTATTCGGCGAATCAGCCCCAGCATTTT
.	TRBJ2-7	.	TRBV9	CASSVGRTLAYEQYF	TGTGCCAGCAGCGTAGGGCGGACACTTGCCTACGAGCAGTACTTC
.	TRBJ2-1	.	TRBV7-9	CASGPGISYNEQFF	TGTGCCAGCGGCCCGGGGATCTCCTACAATGAGCAGTTCTTC
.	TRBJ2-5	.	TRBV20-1	CSARVGVTQYF	TGCAGTGCTAGAGTGGGCGTTACCCAGTACTTC